Given below is one T cell receptor (beta chain) in context. Clones were sequenced by immunoSEQ multiplex PCR, and TCRdb holds only the in-frame ones, with some missing. In the table there are over 70,000 clones, 85% to 95% of which are singletons. The data stem from a study of technical replicates of blood from several donors. The sample comprised PBMCs. The sequence was collected from a human donor in good health. Some clones in this sample may be carry-over from other donors' samples.

CDR3 in amino acids: CASSIRTVSGNTIYF. CDR3 sequence (DNA): TGTGCCAGTAGTATAAGGACAGTCTCTGGAAACACCATATATTTT. The rearrangement uses TRBV19 and TRBJ1-3, with D maybe TRBD1 (6 bases). The CDR3 is 15 residues long. V was clipped by 2 bases and J by 0 bases, with 8 bases between them. Germline CDR1 LNHDA, CDR2 SQIVND (reference sequence).